Shown below are 17 T cell receptor beta chains from a single sample sequenced in a study of CD8 T cells in ankylosing spondylitis. Via MiXCR, TCRdb re-called the 5' RACE reads, giving one row per CDR3 protein. Among 750,000 to 850,000 distinct CDR3 sequences, 10% to 15% were seen once, and the ten largest hold 0.51%. These receptors' targets are unknown. General study points: Ankylosing spondylitis blood appeared to be characterized by a TCR beta motif of fewer than ten highly homologous variants.

Input material: blood, either unsorted or a sorted T cell fraction (not recorded which). The receptors come from a male donor with ankylosing spondylitis.

This clonotype was observed a handful of times. This rearrangement joins TRBV29-1 to TRBJ2-7; tentative D call: TRBD2 (6 bases). The germline CDR1 and CDR2 sequences are SQVTM and ANQGSEA. There are 13 residues in the CDR3. Trimming removed 6 bases from V and 7 bases from J, with 19 bases in between. The CDR3 coding sequence is TGCAGCGTCCTGCGGGACCCAAGACGGGAGCAGTACTTC. Its protein product is CSVLRDPRREQYF.

The chain uses TRBV20-1 and TRBJ2-7; perhaps TRBD1 as D (6 bases). V was clipped by 1 base and J by 5 bases, with 18 bases between them. CDR1 is DFQATT and CDR2 is SNEGSKA in the germline V gene (reference sequence). This CDR3 has 15 amino acids. The CDR3 here is CSARGQGRVIDEQYF. CDR3 nucleotides: TGCAGTGCTAGAGGGCAGGGGCGAGTTATCGACGAGCAGTACTTC.

The sample holds a few counts of this clonotype. The V gene is TRBV29-1, the J gene TRBJ2-5; D may be TRBD1 (6 bases). The V end lost 6 bases, the J end lost 3 bases, and 14 bases lay between the germline ends. This CDR3 comprises 13 residues. Germline CDR1 and CDR2: SQVTM and ANQGSEA. CDR3 bases: TGCAGCGTGCGGACAGTCATGGAAGAGACCCAGTACTTC. Amino acid sequence: CSVRTVMEETQYF. Full variable domain (remainder filled in from reference TRBV29-1 and TRBJ2-5): SAVISQKPSRDICQRGTSLTIQCQVDSQVTMMFWYRQQPGQSLTLIATANQGSEATYESGFVIDKFPISRPNLTFSTLTVSNMSPEDSSIYLCSVRTVMEETQYFGPGTRLLVL.

Many counts were recorded for this clonotype. The chain is built from TRBV10-3 and TRBJ1-1; tentative D call: TRBD1 (6 bases). This CDR3 has 15 residues. Trimming took 0 bases from V and 5 from J, leaving 13 bases between them. Germline values: CDR1 ENHRY, CDR2 SYGVKD. CDR3 sequence: CAISESRGDVTEAFF. Written as DNA, the CDR3 is TGTGCCATCAGTGAGTCAAGGGGGGACGTTACTGAAGCTTTCTTT.

There are a few counts of this clonotype. The J gene is TRBJ2-2, the V gene TRBV5-1, with D hard to call. This CDR3 is 16 amino acids long. The V gene's germline CDR1 is SGHRS and CDR2 YFSETQ. Trimming took off 4 bases at V and 0 bases at J, with 13 bases between the two ends. In DNA form, the CDR3 reads TGCGCCAGCAGCCTGGGTCCGAGGACGAACACCGGGGAGCTGTTTTTT. Its protein product is CASSLGPRTNTGELFF. Filled out from reference TRBV5-1 and TRBJ2-2, the complete variable domain reads KAGVTQTPRYLIKTRGQQVTLSCSPISGHRSVSWYQQTPGQGLQFLFEYFSETQRNKGNFPGRFSGRQFSNSRSEMNVSTLELGDSALYLCASSLGPRTNTGELFFGEGSRLTVL.

This clonotype appeared a few times. This rearrangement joins TRBV20-1 to TRBJ1-5; 7 bases map to TRBD1. Per germline, CDR1 DFQATT and CDR2 SNEGSKA (reference sequence). This CDR3 is 16 amino acids long. V trimming: 1 base; J trimming: 0 bases; junction bases outside the gene matches: 6. The CDR3: CSARVGGQLSNQPQHF. CDR3 in DNA: TGCAGTGCTAGAGTCGGGGGACAGCTTAGCAATCAGCCCCAGCATTTT.

The chain combines TRBV5-1 with TRBJ1-3, with D possibly TRBD1 on 6 matching bases. The CDR3 runs 15 residues. CDR1 is SGHRS, CDR2 YFSETQ, per germline. V shed 7 bases and J shed 0 bases, with 14 bases lying between them. The chain's CDR3 is CASGGGTTSGNTIYF. For the CDR3, the DNA is TGCGCCAGCGGGGGGGGGACAACCTCTGGAAACACCATATATTTT. The variable domain in full, completed from reference TRBV5-1 and TRBJ1-3, reads KAGVTQTPRYLIKTRGQQVTLSCSPISGHRSVSWYQQTPGQGLQFLFEYFSETQRNKGNFPGRFSGRQFSNSRSEMNVSTLELGDSALYLCASGGGTTSGNTIYFGEGSWLTVV.

In its sample, this clonotype was seen many times. This chain uses TRBV27 with TRBJ2-5; D is uncertain. CDR3 length equals 13 residues. Trimming shortened V by 4 bases and J by 5 bases, and 11 bases separated the two germline ends. Per germline, CDR1 MNHEY and CDR2 SMNVEV (reference sequence). The CDR3 spells CASSSRAGETQYF. The DNA for the CDR3 is TGTGCCAGCAGTTCACGCGCCGGTGAGACCCAGTACTTC.

This clonotype was counted ten times or more. The chain joins TRBV20-1 to TRBJ2-5, with D tentatively TRBD2 (5 bases). The CDR3 is made up of 18 amino acids. The germline CDR1 and CDR2 sequences are DFQATT and SNEGSKA (reference sequence). The germline V and J ends were trimmed by 2 bases and 5 bases, with 27 bases remaining between them. CDR3 sequence: CSARQPAGSVGGIETQYF. CDR3 bases: TGCAGTGCTAGACAACCCGCCGGTAGCGTAGGAGGAATTGAGACCCAGTACTTC.

About this clonotype: This may come from a read error, since a much larger clone is one base off. This chain connects TRBV7-8 to TRBJ2-1; TRBD2 aligns across 12 bases. Germline lookup yields CDR1 SGHVS and CDR2 FQNEAQ. The CDR3 totals 15 residues. With V trimmed by 5 bases and J by 8 bases, 7 bases remained unmatched. The chain's CDR3 is CASSPGLAGTYEQFF. CDR3 DNA: TGTGCCAGCAGCCCCGGACTAGCGGGAACATATGAGCAGTTCTTC.

V and J are TRBV11-2 and TRBJ2-1; D unclear. Trimming pared 3 bases from V and 10 bases from J, leaving 13 bases between. The CDR3 is made up of 13 amino acids. CDR1 is SGHAT, CDR2 FQNNGV, per germline. In DNA, the CDR3 is TGTGCCAGCAGCTTTGACCGGACGCCAGAGCAGTTCTTC. Translating it yields CASSFDRTPEQFF.

The table lists this clonotype with many counts. This chain links TRBV20-1 with TRBJ2-3; 7 positions agree with TRBD2. The CDR3 sequence is 14 residues long. CDR1 and CDR2 (germline): DFQATT, SNEGSKA (reference sequence). J lost 4 bases, V lost 3 bases, and 7 bases had no gene match. The CDR3 region has the DNA TGCAGTGCTAGTTCCCCCGCGGGGGCAGATACGCAGTATTTT. Protein sequence: CSASSPAGADTQYF.

The chain uses TRBV6-5 and TRBJ2-5, with 12 bases lining up with TRBD2. J lost 2 bases, V lost 4 bases, and 5 bases had no gene match. The germline gives CDR1 MNHEY, CDR2 SVGAGI. There are 16 residues in the CDR3. CDR3 residues: CASSLSLAGGQETQYF. The CDR3 bases are TGTGCCAGCAGTTTATCCCTAGCGGGGGGGCAAGAGACCCAGTACTTC.

This clonotype was seen ten or more times. This rearrangement joins TRBV9 to TRBJ1-2; TRBD1 aligns across 8 bases. Looked up from germline, CDR1 is SGDLS and CDR2 is YYNGEE. The CDR3 runs to 14 residues. Trimming removed 7 bases from V and 8 bases from J; junction bases left unmatched: 13. The CDR3 region is CASSPRQGAGGYTF. In DNA, the CDR3 is TGTGCCAGCTCGCCGAGGCAGGGGGCAGGAGGCTACACCTTC.

This clonotype showed up just a few times. CDR3: CASSQEDRGSTDTQYF. CDR3 sequence (DNA): TGCGCCAGCAGCCAGGAAGACAGGGGATCGACAGATACGCAGTATTTT. The chain joins TRBV4-3 to TRBJ2-3, with 8 nucleotides matching TRBD1. Unmatched junction bases numbered 8, after V lost 3 bases and J lost 3 bases. The CDR3 covers 16 residues. Germline V CDR1 and CDR2: LGHNA, YSLEER.

There are a few counts of this clonotype. The rearrangement links TRBV12-3 or TRBV12-4 to TRBJ2-3; TRBD2 matches 8 bases. Unmatched junction bases numbered 2, after V lost 2 bases and J lost 1 base. The length of the CDR3 is 15 residues. The CDR3 bases are TGTGCCAGCAGTTTAATTAGCGGGGGCACAGATACGCAGTATTTT. It codes for CASSLISGGTDTQYF.

This clonotype was detected a few times. In DNA form, the CDR3 reads TGTGCCACCAGCACTAGACAGGGAGGAAATGAAAAACTGTTTTTT. It codes for CATSTRQGGNEKLFF. The chain is built from TRBV15 and TRBJ1-4; 7 nucleotides agree with TRBD1. This CDR3 is 15 amino acids long. Germline CDR1 LNHNV, CDR2 YYDKDF (reference sequence). V lost 4 bases and J lost 5; bases outside the gene matches: 7.